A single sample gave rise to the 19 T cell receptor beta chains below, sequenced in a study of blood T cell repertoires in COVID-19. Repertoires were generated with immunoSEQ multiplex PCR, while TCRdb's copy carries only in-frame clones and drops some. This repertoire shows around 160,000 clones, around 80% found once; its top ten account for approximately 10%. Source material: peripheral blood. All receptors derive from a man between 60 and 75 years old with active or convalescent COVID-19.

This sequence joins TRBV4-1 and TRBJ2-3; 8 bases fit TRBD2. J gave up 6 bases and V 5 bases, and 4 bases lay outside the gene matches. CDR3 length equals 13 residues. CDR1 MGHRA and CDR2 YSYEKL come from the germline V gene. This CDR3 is CASSYRGGDTQYF. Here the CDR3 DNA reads TGCGCCAGCAGCTATCGGGGGGGCGATACGCAGTATTTT.

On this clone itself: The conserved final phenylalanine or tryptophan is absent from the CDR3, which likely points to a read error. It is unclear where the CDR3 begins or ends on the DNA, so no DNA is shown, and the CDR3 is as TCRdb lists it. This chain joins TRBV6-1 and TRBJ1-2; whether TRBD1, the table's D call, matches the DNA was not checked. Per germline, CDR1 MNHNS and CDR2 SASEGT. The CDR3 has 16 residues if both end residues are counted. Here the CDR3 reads CASSEADRDRGHKALS.

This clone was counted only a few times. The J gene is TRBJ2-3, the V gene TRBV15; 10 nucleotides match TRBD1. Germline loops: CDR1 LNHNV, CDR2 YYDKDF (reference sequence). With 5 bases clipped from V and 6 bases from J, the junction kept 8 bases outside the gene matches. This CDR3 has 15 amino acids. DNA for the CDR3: TGTGCCACCAGCGTCCGACAGGGGGCGCTTGATACGCAGTATTTT. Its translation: CATSVRQGALDTQYF.

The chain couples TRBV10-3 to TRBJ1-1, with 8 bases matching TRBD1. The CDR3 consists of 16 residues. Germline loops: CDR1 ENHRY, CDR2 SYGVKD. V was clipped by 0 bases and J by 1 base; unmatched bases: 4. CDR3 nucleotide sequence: TGTGCCATCAGTGAGTCGAAAGGGACAGGGAACACTGAAGCTTTCTTT. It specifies CAISESKGTGNTEAFF.

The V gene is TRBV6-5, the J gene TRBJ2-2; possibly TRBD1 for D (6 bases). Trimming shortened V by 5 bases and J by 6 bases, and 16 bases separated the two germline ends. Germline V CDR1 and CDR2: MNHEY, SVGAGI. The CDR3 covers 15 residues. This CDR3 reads CASSPQGEGAGELFF. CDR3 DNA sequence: TGTGCCAGCAGTCCCCAGGGTGAGGGGGCCGGGGAGCTGTTTTTT.

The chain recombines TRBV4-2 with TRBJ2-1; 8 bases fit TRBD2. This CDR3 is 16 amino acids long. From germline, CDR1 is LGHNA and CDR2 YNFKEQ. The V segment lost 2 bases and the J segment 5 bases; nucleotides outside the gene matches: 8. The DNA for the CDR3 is TGTGCCAGCAGCCAAAAAAGCGGGGGCGTCGACAATGAGCAGTTCTTC. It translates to CASSQKSGGVDNEQFF.

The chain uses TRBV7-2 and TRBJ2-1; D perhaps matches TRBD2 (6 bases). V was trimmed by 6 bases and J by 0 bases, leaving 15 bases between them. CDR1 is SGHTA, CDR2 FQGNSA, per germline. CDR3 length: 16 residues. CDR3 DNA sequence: TGTGCCAGCAGGCTACTAGCCGGCAGCTCCTACAATGAGCAGTTCTTC. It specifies CASRLLAGSSYNEQFF. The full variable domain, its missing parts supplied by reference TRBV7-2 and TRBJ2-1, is GAGVSQSPSNKVTEKGKDVELRCDPISGHTALYWYRQSLGQGLEFLIYFQGNSAPDKSGLPSDRFSAERTGGSVSTLTIQRTQQEDSAVYLCASRLLAGSSYNEQFFGPGTRLTVL.

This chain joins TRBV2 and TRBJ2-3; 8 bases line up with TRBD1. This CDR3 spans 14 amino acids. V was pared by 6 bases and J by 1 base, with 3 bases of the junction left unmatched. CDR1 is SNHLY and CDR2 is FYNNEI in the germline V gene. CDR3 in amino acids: CASRTGQGTDTQYF. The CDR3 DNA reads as TGTGCCAGCAGAACGGGACAGGGCACAGATACGCAGTATTTT.

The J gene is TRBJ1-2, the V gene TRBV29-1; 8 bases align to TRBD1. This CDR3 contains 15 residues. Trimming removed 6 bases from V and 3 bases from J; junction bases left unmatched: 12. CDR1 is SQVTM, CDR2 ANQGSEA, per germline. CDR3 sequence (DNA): TGCAGCGTCTTATCAATGGACAGGGTTTACTATGGCTACACCTTC. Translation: CSVLSMDRVYYGYTF.

For the CDR3, the DNA is TGTGCCAGCTCACCACCTAAGACTAGCGGGAAAGGTGATACGCAGTATTTT. Its translation is CASSPPKTSGKGDTQYF. The chain joins TRBV18 to TRBJ2-3, with TRBD2 matching over 11 bases. The CDR3 is 17 residues long. V shed 0 bases and J 6 bases; nucleotides not matched to a gene: 8. The germline V gene encodes CDR1 KGHSH and CDR2 LQKENI.

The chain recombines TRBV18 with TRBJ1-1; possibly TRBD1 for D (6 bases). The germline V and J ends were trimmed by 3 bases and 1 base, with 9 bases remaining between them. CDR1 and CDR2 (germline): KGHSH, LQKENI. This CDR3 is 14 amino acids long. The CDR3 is CASSPMTGNTEAFF. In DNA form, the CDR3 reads TGTGCCAGCTCACCGATGACAGGGAACACTGAAGCTTTCTTT.

The CDR3 region has the DNA TGCGCCAGCAGCTTGGGACAGGGGTCATACACTGAAGCTTTCTTT. Amino acid sequence: CASSLGQGSYTEAFF. This rearrangement joins TRBV5-1 to TRBJ1-1, with TRBD1 matching over 8 bases. The V gene end was trimmed by 0 bases and the J gene end by 3 bases; junction bases not matched to a gene: 4. This CDR3 contains 15 residues. Looked up from germline, CDR1 is SGHRS and CDR2 is YFSETQ.

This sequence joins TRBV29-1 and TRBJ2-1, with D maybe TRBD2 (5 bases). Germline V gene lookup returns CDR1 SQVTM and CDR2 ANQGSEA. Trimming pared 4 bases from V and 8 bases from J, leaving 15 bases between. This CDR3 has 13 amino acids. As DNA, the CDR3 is TGCAGCGTTGTGGCGGGTCTAATCGATGAGCAGTTCTTC. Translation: CSVVAGLIDEQFF.

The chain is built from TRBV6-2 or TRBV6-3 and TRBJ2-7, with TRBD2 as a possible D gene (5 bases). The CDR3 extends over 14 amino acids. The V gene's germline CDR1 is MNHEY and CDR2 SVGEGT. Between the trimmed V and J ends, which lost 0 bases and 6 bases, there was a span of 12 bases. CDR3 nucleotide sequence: TGTGCCAGCAGTTACTCGCCCGGCCTAGCCGAGCAGTACTTC. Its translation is CASSYSPGLAEQYF.

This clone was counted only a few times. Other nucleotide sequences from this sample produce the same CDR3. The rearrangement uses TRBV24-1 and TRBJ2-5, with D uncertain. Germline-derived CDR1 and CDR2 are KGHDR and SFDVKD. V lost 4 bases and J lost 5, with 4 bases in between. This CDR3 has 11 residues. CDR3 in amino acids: CATSDGETQYF. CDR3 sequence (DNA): TGTGCCACCAGTGACGGGGAGACCCAGTACTTC.

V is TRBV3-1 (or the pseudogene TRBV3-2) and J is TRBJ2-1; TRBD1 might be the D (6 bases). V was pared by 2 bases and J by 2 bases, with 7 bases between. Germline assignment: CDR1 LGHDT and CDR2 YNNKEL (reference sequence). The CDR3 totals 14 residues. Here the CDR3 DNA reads TGTGCCAGCAGCCAACAGGGGACCTACAATGAGCAGTTCTTC. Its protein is CASSQQGTYNEQFF.

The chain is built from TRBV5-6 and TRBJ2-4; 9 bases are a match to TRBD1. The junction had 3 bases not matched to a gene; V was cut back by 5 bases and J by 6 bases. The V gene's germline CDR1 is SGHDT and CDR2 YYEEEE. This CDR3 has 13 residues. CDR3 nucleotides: TGTGCCAGCAGGCGACAGGGGGGAAACATTCAGTACTTC. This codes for CASRRQGGNIQYF. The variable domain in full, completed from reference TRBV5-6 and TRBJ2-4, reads DAGVTQSPTHLIKTRGQQVTLRCSPKSGHDTVSWYQQALGQGPQFIFQYYEEEERQRGNFPDRFSGHQFPNYSSELNVNALLLGDSALYLCASRRQGGNIQYFGAGTRLSVL.

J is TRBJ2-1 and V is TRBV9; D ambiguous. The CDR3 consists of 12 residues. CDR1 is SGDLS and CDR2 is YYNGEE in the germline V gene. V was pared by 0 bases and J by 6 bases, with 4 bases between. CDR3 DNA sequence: TGTGCCAGCAGCGTAGCTCTCAATGAGCAGTTCTTC. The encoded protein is CASSVALNEQFF.

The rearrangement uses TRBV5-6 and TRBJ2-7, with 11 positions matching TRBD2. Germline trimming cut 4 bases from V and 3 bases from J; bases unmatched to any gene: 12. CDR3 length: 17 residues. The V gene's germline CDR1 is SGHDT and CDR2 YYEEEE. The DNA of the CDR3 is TGTGCCAGCAGCGCGTACTATACTAGCGGGAGTAACTACGAGCAGTACTTC. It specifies CASSAYYTSGSNYEQYF.